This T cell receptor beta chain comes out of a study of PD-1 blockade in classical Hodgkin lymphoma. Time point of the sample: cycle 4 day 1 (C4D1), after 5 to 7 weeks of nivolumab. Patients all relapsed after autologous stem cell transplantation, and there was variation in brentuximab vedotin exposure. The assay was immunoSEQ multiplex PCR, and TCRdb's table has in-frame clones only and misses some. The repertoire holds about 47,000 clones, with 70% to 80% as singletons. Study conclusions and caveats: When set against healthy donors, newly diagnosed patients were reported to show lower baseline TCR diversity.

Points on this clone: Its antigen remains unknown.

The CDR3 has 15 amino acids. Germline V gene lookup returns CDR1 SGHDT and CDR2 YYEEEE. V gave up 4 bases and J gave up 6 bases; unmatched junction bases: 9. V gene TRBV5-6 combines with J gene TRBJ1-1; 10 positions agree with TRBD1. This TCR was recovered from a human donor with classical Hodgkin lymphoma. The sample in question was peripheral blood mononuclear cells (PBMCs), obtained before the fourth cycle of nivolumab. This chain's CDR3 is CASSLTGTGESEAFF. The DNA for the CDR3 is TGTGCCAGCAGCCTGACCGGGACAGGGGAGTCTGAAGCTTTCTTT. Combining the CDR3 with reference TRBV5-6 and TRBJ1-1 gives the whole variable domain DAGVTQSPTHLIKTRGQQVTLRCSPKSGHDTVSWYQQALGQGPQFIFQYYEEEERQRGNFPDRFSGHQFPNYSSELNVNALLLGDSALYLCASSLTGTGESEAFFGQGTRLTVV.